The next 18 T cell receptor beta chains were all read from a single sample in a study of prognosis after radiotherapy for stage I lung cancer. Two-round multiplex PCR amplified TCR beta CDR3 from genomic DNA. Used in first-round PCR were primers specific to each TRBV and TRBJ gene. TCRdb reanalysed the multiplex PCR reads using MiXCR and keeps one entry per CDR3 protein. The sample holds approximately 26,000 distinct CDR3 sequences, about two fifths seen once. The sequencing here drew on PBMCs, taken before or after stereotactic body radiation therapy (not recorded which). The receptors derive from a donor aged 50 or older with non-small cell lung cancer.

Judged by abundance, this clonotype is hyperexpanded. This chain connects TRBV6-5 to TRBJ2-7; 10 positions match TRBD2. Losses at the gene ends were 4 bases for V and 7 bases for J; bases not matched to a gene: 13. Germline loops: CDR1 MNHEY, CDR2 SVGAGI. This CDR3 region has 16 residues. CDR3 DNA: TGTGCCAGCAGTTCACACGCGAGCGGGAGGGCAGGAGAGCAGTACTTC. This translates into CASSSHASGRAGEQYF.

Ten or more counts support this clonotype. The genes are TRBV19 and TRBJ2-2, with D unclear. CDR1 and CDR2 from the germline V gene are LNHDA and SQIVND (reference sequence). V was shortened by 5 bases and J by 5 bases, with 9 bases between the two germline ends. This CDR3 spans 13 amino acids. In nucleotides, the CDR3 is TGTGCCAGTAGTGTCCAGAGGACCGGGGAGCTGTTTTTT. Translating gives CASSVQRTGELFF. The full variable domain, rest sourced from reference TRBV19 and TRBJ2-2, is DGGITQSPKYLFRKEGQNVTLSCEQNLNHDAMYWYRQDPGQGLRLIYYSQIVNDFQKGDIAEGYSVSREKKESFPLTVTSAQKNPTAFYLCASSVQRTGELFFGEGSRLTVL.

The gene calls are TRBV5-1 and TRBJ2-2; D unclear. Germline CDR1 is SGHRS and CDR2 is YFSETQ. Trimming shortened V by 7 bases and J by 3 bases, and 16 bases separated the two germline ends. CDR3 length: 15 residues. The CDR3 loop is CASGRVDGYTGELFF. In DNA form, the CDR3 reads TGCGCCAGCGGTCGGGTCGATGGCTACACCGGGGAGCTGTTTTTT.

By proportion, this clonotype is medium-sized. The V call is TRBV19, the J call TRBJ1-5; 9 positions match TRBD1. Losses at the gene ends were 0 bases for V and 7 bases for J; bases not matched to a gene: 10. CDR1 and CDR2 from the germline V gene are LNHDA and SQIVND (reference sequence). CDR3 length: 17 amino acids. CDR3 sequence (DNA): TGTGCCAGTAGTATAGACCCTTGGACAGGGGTAAGGCAGCCCCAGCATTTT. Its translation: CASSIDPWTGVRQPQHF.

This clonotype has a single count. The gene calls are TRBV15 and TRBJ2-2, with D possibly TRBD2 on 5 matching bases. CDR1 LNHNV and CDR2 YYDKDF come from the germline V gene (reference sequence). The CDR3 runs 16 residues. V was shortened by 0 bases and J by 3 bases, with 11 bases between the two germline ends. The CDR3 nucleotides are TGTGCCACCAGCAGAGATACGCGGAGGTACACCGGGGAGCTGTTTTTT. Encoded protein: CATSRDTRRYTGELFF.

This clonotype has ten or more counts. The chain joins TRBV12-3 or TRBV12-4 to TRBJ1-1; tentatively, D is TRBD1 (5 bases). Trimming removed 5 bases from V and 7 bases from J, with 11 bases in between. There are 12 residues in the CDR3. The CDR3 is CASSLGRDEAFF. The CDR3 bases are TGTGCCAGCAGTCTGGGACGGGATGAAGCTTTCTTT.

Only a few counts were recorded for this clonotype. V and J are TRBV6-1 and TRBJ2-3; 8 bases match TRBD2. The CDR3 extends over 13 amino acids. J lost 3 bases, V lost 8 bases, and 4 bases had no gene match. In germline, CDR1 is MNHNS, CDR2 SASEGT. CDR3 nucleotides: TGTGCCAGCCAAGCGGGAGAAACAGATACGCAGTATTTT. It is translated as CASQAGETDTQYF.

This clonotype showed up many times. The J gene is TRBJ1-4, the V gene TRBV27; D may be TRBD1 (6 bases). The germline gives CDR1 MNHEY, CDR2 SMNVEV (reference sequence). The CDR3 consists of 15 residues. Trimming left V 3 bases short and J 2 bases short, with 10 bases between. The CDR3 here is CASSFAGATNEKLFF. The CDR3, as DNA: TGTGCCAGCAGTTTTGCGGGGGCCACTAATGAAAAACTGTTTTTT.

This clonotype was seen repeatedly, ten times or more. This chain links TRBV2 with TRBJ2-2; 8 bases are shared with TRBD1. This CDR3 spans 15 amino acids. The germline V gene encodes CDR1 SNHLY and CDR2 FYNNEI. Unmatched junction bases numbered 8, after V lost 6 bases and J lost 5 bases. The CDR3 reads CASSGTGFATGELFF. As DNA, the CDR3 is TGTGCCAGCAGCGGGACAGGCTTCGCGACCGGGGAGCTGTTTTTT.

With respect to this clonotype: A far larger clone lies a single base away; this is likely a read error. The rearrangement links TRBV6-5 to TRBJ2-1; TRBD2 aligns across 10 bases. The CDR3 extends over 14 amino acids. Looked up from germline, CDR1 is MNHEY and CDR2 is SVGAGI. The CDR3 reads CASTGGLADNEQLF. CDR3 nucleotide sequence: TGTGCCAGCACGGGTGGACTAGCGGACAATGAGCAGTTGTTC.

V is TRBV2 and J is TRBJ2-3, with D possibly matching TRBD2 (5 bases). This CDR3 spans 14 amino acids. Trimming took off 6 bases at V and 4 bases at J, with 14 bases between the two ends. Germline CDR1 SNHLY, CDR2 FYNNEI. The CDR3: CASSLGSSSDTQYF. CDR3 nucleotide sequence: TGTGCCAGCAGCTTGGGATCTAGCTCAGATACGCAGTATTTT. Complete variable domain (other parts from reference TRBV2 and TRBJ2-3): EPEVTQTPSHQVTQMGQEVILRCVPISNHLYFYWYRQILGQKVEFLVSFYNNEISEKSEIFDDQFSVERPDGSNFTLKIRSTKLEDSAMYFCASSLGSSSDTQYFGPGTRLTVL.

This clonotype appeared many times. Here the CDR3 reads CASSLRGWNYGYTF. The CDR3 bases are TGTGCCAGCAGCCTCAGGGGCTGGAACTATGGCTACACCTTC. This chain joins TRBV3-1 and TRBJ1-2; TRBD1 might be the D (6 bases). CDR3 length equals 14 residues. Germline CDR1 LGHDT, CDR2 YNNKEL (reference sequence). V was trimmed by 4 bases and J by 2 bases, leaving 11 bases between them.

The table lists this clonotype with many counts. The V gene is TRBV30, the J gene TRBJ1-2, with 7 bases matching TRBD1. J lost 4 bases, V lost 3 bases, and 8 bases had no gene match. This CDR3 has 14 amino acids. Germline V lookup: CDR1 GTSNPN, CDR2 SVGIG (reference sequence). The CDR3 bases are TGTGCCTGGAGCCCGACCGGGACAGTCTATGGCTACACCTTC. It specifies CAWSPTGTVYGYTF.

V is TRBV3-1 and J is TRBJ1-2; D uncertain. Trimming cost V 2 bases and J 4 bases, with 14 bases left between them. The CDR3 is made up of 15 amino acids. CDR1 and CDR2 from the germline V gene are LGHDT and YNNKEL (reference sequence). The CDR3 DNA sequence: TGTGCCAGCAGCCAATCGCTGACTGCTCGCTATGGCTACACCTTC. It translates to CASSQSLTARYGYTF.

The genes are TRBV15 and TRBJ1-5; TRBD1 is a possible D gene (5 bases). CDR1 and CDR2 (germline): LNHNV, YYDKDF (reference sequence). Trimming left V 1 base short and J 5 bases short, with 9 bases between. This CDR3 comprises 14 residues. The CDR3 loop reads CATSRAAGYQPQHF. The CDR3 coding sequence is TGTGCCACCAGCAGAGCAGCAGGGTATCAGCCCCAGCATTTT. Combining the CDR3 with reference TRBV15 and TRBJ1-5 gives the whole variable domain DAMVIQNPRYQVTQFGKPVTLSCSQTLNHNVMYWYQQKSSQAPKLLFHYYDKDFNNEADTPDNFQSRRPNTSFCFLDIRSPGLGDTAMYLCATSRAAGYQPQHFGDGTRLSIL.

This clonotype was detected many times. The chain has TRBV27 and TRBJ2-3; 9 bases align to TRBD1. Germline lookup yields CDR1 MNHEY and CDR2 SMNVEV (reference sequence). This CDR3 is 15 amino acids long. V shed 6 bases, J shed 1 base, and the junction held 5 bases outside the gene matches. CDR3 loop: CASRKQGAGTDTQYF. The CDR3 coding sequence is TGTGCCAGCAGAAAACAGGGGGCGGGCACAGATACGCAGTATTTT.

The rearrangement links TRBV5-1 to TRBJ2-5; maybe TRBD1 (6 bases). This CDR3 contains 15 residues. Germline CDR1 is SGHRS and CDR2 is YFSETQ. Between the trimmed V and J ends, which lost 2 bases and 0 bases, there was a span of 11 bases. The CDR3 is CASSFGYRDQETQYF. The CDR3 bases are TGCGCCAGCAGCTTTGGATACAGGGACCAAGAGACCCAGTACTTC.

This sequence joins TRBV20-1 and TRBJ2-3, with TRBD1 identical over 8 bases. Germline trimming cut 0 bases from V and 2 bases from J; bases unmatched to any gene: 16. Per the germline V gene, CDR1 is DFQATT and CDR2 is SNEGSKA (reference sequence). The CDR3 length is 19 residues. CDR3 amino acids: CSARDSDRERWGHTDTQYF. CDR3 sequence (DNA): TGCAGTGCTAGAGACTCGGACAGGGAAAGGTGGGGACACACAGATACGCAGTATTTT.